A single sample gave rise to the 32 T cell receptor beta chains below, sequenced in a study of cytotoxic CD8 clonotypes in ibrutinib-treated CLL. The assay was immunoSEQ multiplex PCR, and TCRdb's table has in-frame clones only and misses some. The table includes over 100,000 clones, 55% to 75% detected once. The sequences come from PBMCs, collected after 24 months of ibrutinib treatment. The receptors here all came from a human donor with chronic lymphocytic leukemia.

The rearrangement links TRBV29-1 to TRBJ1-2; D remains ambiguous. Germline V CDR1 and CDR2: SQVTM, ANQGSEA. This CDR3 is built from 10 residues. Between the trimmed V and J ends, which lost 6 bases and 4 bases, there was a span of 6 bases. The CDR3: CSVETYGYTF. The CDR3 region has the DNA TGCAGCGTGGAGACCTATGGCTACACCTTC.

CDR3 residues: CASSEKGSTDTQYF. The CDR3 nucleotides are TGTGCCAGCAGTGAAAAGGGCAGCACAGATACGCAGTATTTT. The chain couples TRBV2 to TRBJ2-3; D is unresolved. Trimming shortened V by 2 bases and J by 0 bases, and 6 bases separated the two germline ends. Germline V lookup: CDR1 SNHLY, CDR2 FYNNEI. The CDR3 loop spans 14 amino acids.

The CDR3 is CASKYRGQSYGYTF. For the CDR3, the DNA is TGTGCCAGTAAATACAGGGGCCAGAGCTATGGCTACACCTTC. J is TRBJ1-2 and V is TRBV6-6; 7 bases agree with TRBD1. In germline, CDR1 is MNHNY, CDR2 SVGAGI (reference sequence). This CDR3 region has 14 residues. The V gene end was trimmed by 9 bases and the J gene end by 4 bases; junction bases not matched to a gene: 11.

CDR3 protein: CASSILANYGYTF. The CDR3 DNA reads as TGTGCCAGCAGTATACTAGCTAACTATGGCTACACCTTC. This chain joins TRBV6-6 and TRBJ1-2, with no clear D. This CDR3 contains 13 residues. Germline CDR1 MNHNY, CDR2 SVGAGI (reference sequence). The ends were cut back, 5 bases at V and 0 bases at J, with 7 bases in the middle.

This clone was observed a handful of times. The genes are TRBV9 and TRBJ1-1, with D possibly being TRBD1 (5 bases). V shed 4 bases and J shed 0 bases, with 13 bases lying between them. Germline CDR1 and CDR2: SGDLS and YYNGEE. This CDR3 is 15 amino acids long. CDR3 in DNA: TGTGCCAGCAGCTGGGAGAAGGGACTGAACACTGAAGCTTTCTTT. Translation: CASSWEKGLNTEAFF.

This clone showed up just a few times. The V gene is TRBV13, the J gene TRBJ2-7; 9 bases line up with TRBD1. The CDR3 consists of 20 residues. V shed 1 base and J 6 bases; nucleotides not matched to a gene: 22. CDR1 and CDR2 from the germline V gene are PRHDT and FYEKMQ (reference sequence). The CDR3: CASSLVVPRTGALSGGEQYF. In DNA form, the CDR3 reads TGTGCCAGCAGCTTAGTTGTTCCCCGGACAGGGGCGCTCTCCGGAGGCGAGCAGTACTTC.

The chain carries TRBV30 and TRBJ1-4; no clear D gene. The CDR3 length is 14 residues. Trimming shortened V by 6 bases and J by 8 bases, and 19 bases separated the two germline ends. Germline V lookup: CDR1 GTSNPN, CDR2 SVGIG (reference sequence). The CDR3 protein is CACSTTATREKLFF. Written as DNA, the CDR3 is TGTGCCTGCTCCACGACCGCCACGAGGGAAAAACTGTTTTTT. The full variable domain, with the rest looked up from reference TRBV30 and TRBJ1-4, is SQTIHQWPATLVQPVGSPLSLECTVEGTSNPNLYWYRQAAGRGLQLLFYSVGIGQISSEVPQNLSASRPQDRQFILSSKKLLLSDSGFYLCACSTTATREKLFFGSGTQLSVL.

The chain has TRBV28 and TRBJ2-7; 7 positions agree with TRBD1. After removal of 5 bases from V and 4 bases from J, the junction contained 5 bases not matched to a gene. CDR1 and CDR2 from the germline V gene are MDHEN and SYDVKM. CDR3 length equals 13 residues. The CDR3 is CASSPHRGYEQYF. The CDR3 nucleotides read TGTGCCAGCAGTCCCCACAGGGGTTACGAGCAGTACTTC.

This clone was observed a handful of times. The genes are TRBV6-1 and TRBJ1-1; 8 bases map to TRBD1. The germline V gene encodes CDR1 MNHNS and CDR2 SASEGT. The CDR3 is 15 amino acids. Trimming removed 2 bases from V and 4 bases from J; junction bases left unmatched: 6. CDR3 residues: CASSEMGQAGTEAFF. Written as DNA, the CDR3 is TGTGCCAGCAGTGAAATGGGACAGGCGGGCACTGAAGCTTTCTTT.

V usage is TRBV9 and J usage is TRBJ2-1; D might be TRBD2 (6 bases). The CDR3 has 15 residues. Trimming left V 1 base short and J 7 bases short, with 15 bases between. CDR1 SGDLS and CDR2 YYNGEE come from the germline V gene. The CDR3 DNA is TGTGCCAGCAGCGTAATATTAGTCGCGGGAAATGAGCAGTTCTTC. It yields the protein CASSVILVAGNEQFF.

This sequence joins TRBV12-2 and TRBJ1-1; the table calls TRBD1, which could not be checked here. TRBV12-2 is deemed a pseudogene. The CDR3 is 16 amino acids. Here the CDR3 DNA reads TGTGCAAGTCGCCCCAGGCGACCGCAATCAGGGACTGAAGCTTTCTTT. The encoded protein is CASRPRRPQSGTEAFF.

Many counts were recorded for this clone. The chain recombines TRBV5-1 with TRBJ2-6, with D uncertain. V lost 8 bases to trimming and J lost 0 bases, with 6 bases between them. This CDR3 is built from 13 residues. Germline V lookup: CDR1 SGHRS, CDR2 YFSETQ. CDR3 DNA sequence: TGCGCCAGTAGAGACTCTGGGGCCAACGTCCTGACTTTC. Translation gives CASRDSGANVLTF.

This clone was seen a few times. The chain is built from TRBV7-8 and TRBJ1-1, with D possibly TRBD1 on 5 matching bases. The CDR3 contains 13 residues. Germline V gene data show CDR1 as SGHVS and CDR2 as FQNEAQ. Trimming shortened V by 11 bases and J by 0 bases, and 13 bases separated the two germline ends. The CDR3 DNA is TGTGCCTCCAGACGGGGCTTGAACACTGAAGCTTTCTTT. Translation: CASRRGLNTEAFF.

The CDR3 DNA reads TGTGCAAGTCGCTTAGAACAGCCCCAGCATTTT. It specifies CASRLEQPQHF. The rearrangement uses TRBV12-2 and TRBJ1-5. TRBV12-2 is a known pseudogene. This CDR3 has 11 residues.

The chain links TRBV20-1 to TRBJ1-1, with TRBD1 as a possible D gene (5 bases). V was trimmed by 8 bases and J by 5 bases, leaving 12 bases between them. The CDR3 is 11 amino acids. From germline, CDR1 is DFQATT and CDR2 SNEGSKA (reference sequence). The CDR3 bases are TGCAGTACAAGGGGCTATACTGAAGCTTTCTTT. Its translation: CSTRGYTEAFF.

The genes are TRBV6-6 and TRBJ1-1, with no clear D. Germline V gene sequence: CDR1 MNHNY, CDR2 SVGAGI (reference sequence). The V gene lost 5 bases and the J gene lost 1 base, with 2 bases spanning the gap. The CDR3 loop spans 11 amino acids. The CDR3 spells CASSPNTEAFF. DNA of the CDR3: TGTGCCAGCAGTCCGAACACTGAAGCTTTCTTT.

The V call is TRBV29-1, the J call TRBJ2-1; D might be TRBD1 or TRBD2, each matching 6 bases. The V and J ends lost 3 bases and 7 bases respectively, with 13 bases between them. In germline, CDR1 is SQVTM, CDR2 ANQGSEA. The CDR3 extends over 13 amino acids. CDR3 residues: CSVDGGRLNEQFF. The CDR3 bases are TGCAGCGTTGACGGGGGCAGGCTTAATGAGCAGTTCTTC.

This clone showed up just a few times. CDR3: CASSGVGYEQYF. In DNA form, the CDR3 reads TGTGCCTCCTCGGGGGTCGGATACGAGCAGTACTTC. This chain joins TRBV30 and TRBJ2-7; D is perhaps TRBD2 (6 bases). Germline assignment: CDR1 GTSNPN and CDR2 SVGIG (reference sequence). The CDR3 sequence is 12 residues long. The ends were cut back, 7 bases at V and 4 bases at J, with 14 bases in the middle.

This clone was picked up a small number of times. This chain uses TRBV13 with TRBJ1-1, with 8 positions matching TRBD1. Germline CDR1 PRHDT, CDR2 FYEKMQ (reference sequence). Unmatched junction bases numbered 5, after V lost 2 bases and J lost 0 bases. The CDR3 loop spans 16 amino acids. The CDR3 DNA follows: TGTGCCAGCAGCTTAAACCCGACAGGGGTGAACACTGAAGCTTTCTTT. Its protein product is CASSLNPTGVNTEAFF.

This chain joins TRBV7-9 and TRBJ1-4; D unresolved. CDR3 length equals 15 residues. Germline lookup yields CDR1 SEHNR and CDR2 FQNEAQ (reference sequence). Trimming took off 5 bases at V and 4 bases at J, with 14 bases between the two ends. The CDR3 nucleotides are TGTGCCAGCAGCGTTCAGAGGGCGGTTAATGAAAAACTGTTTTTT. Protein product: CASSVQRAVNEKLFF.

V is TRBV15 and J is TRBJ2-7; D unresolved. Germline loops: CDR1 LNHNV, CDR2 YYDKDF (reference sequence). CDR3 length: 12 residues. Trimming cost V 3 bases and J 4 bases, with 7 bases left between them. The CDR3 DNA reads as TGTGCCACCAGCAGGATCCAGTACGAGCAGTACTTC. Translating it yields CATSRIQYEQYF.

V gene TRBV7-2 combines with J gene TRBJ2-3; 12 nucleotides match TRBD2. The V segment lost 5 bases and the J segment 3 bases; nucleotides outside the gene matches: 9. The CDR3 sequence is 17 residues long. CDR1 and CDR2 from the germline V gene are SGHTA and FQGNSA. The CDR3 DNA reads as TGTGCCAGCAGCCTCCGACTAGCGGGGGTTGGAACAGATACGCAGTATTTT. This encodes CASSLRLAGVGTDTQYF.

The J gene is TRBJ2-1, the V gene TRBV6-1, with 8 positions matching TRBD1. This CDR3 region has 13 residues. Germline CDR1 MNHNS, CDR2 SASEGT. V was pared by 8 bases and J by 6 bases, with 6 bases of the junction left unmatched. CDR3 in DNA: TGTGCCAGCCGTTCGGGACAGGCCAATGAGCAGTTCTTC. Its translation is CASRSGQANEQFF.

The V gene is TRBV6-6, the J gene TRBJ2-3; TRBD1 might be the D (6 bases). Germline V gene sequence: CDR1 MNHNY, CDR2 SVGAGI (reference sequence). Trimming cost V 5 bases and J 0 bases, with 9 bases left between them. The CDR3 has 14 amino acids. CDR3 in DNA: TGTGCCAGCAGTCCAGGGGCTAGCACAGATACGCAGTATTTT. This translates into CASSPGASTDTQYF.

The rearrangement joins TRBV7-9 to TRBJ2-5; a weak D match, TRBD1 (6 bases). Germline V CDR1 and CDR2: SEHNR, FQNEAQ (reference sequence). The CDR3 runs 15 residues. Trimming removed 5 bases at V and 1 base at J, with 14 bases between. The CDR3 sequence is CASSPNPQGQETQYF. The DNA of the CDR3 is TGTGCCAGCAGCCCAAACCCACAGGGCCAAGAGACCCAGTACTTC.

This clone was seen only a few times. J is TRBJ1-4 and V is TRBV7-9, with D unclear. This CDR3 comprises 13 residues. Trimming shortened V by 5 bases and J by 4 bases, and 8 bases separated the two germline ends. The germline V gene encodes CDR1 SEHNR and CDR2 FQNEAQ (reference sequence). The CDR3: CASSVDNNEKLFF. The CDR3 nucleotides read TGTGCCAGCAGCGTTGACAATAATGAAAAACTGTTTTTT.

The V and J genes are TRBV9 and TRBJ2-7; D gene uncertain. V dropped 4 bases and J dropped 5 bases, with 13 bases sitting between them. The CDR3 contains 13 residues. The V gene's germline CDR1 is SGDLS and CDR2 YYNGEE. DNA for the CDR3: TGTGCCAGCAGCACACAACCCCGCGACGAGCAGTACTTC. It codes for CASSTQPRDEQYF.

This clone showed up just once. The gene calls are TRBV27 and TRBJ2-7; D is unclear. V dropped 6 bases and J dropped 1 base, with 13 bases sitting between them. Per germline, CDR1 MNHEY and CDR2 SMNVEV (reference sequence). The CDR3 totals 14 residues. The CDR3: CASRLSRESYEQYF. CDR3 nucleotides: TGTGCCAGCAGACTATCAAGAGAGTCCTACGAGCAGTACTTC.

The chain joins TRBV30 to TRBJ1-6; D ambiguous. The CDR3 totals 12 residues. Trimming cost V 0 bases and J 10 bases, with 7 bases left between them. Germline CDR1 GTSNPN, CDR2 SVGIG (reference sequence). The CDR3 nucleotides read TGTGCCTGGAGTGTACTCCAGTCACCCCTCCACTTT. Protein: CAWSVLQSPLHF.

The genes are TRBV6-6 and TRBJ2-7; the D call may be TRBD1 or TRBD2 (5 bases each). CDR1 MNHNY and CDR2 SVGAGI come from the germline V gene (reference sequence). This CDR3 is built from 15 residues. Trimming cost V 7 bases and J 7 bases, with 23 bases left between them. The CDR3 sequence: CASTTKGHRSGEQYF. CDR3 sequence (DNA): TGTGCCAGCACCACTAAAGGACACCGCTCGGGAGAGCAGTACTTC.

The chain recombines TRBV13 with TRBJ1-1; no reliable D call. Germline values: CDR1 PRHDT, CDR2 FYEKMQ (reference sequence). The V end lost 1 base, the J end lost 1 base, and 10 bases lay between the germline ends. The CDR3 is 15 residues long. The CDR3 reads CASSLVGSKNTEAFF. The CDR3 nucleotides read TGTGCCAGCAGCTTAGTGGGTTCCAAGAACACTGAAGCTTTCTTT.

This clone was observed a few times. The chain combines TRBV19 with TRBJ1-5; 7 nucleotides agree with TRBD1. After removal of 7 bases from V and 4 bases from J, the junction contained 4 bases not matched to a gene. CDR3 length: 13 amino acids. Germline CDR1 is LNHDA and CDR2 is SQIVND (reference sequence). CDR3 protein: CASKDRPNQPQHF. In nucleotides, the CDR3 is TGTGCCAGTAAGGACAGGCCTAATCAGCCCCAGCATTTT.